Each of the 18 T cell receptor beta chains below was sequenced from the same sample in a study of T cell responses to AZD1222 COVID-19 vaccine. Data came from immunoSEQ multiplex PCR; TCRdb stores just in-frame clones and leaves some out. This table holds 120,000 to 150,000 clones, about 91% found once. Sequencing was performed on peripheral blood, taken on day 0 of AZD1222 vaccination. The receptors stem from an adult in good health.

The CDR3 sequence is CASSSREDAYNEQFF. CDR3 DNA: TGTGCCAGCTCGTCCCGGGAGGACGCGTACAATGAGCAGTTCTTC. The rearrangement uses TRBV18 and TRBJ2-1; 7 nucleotides align to TRBD2. Trimming cost V 6 bases and J 4 bases; bases outside gene matches: 9. This CDR3 contains 15 residues. The germline V gene encodes CDR1 KGHSH and CDR2 LQKENI.

A word on this clone: The same CDR3 also results from other DNA sequences found in this sample. V gene TRBV5-4 combines with J gene TRBJ1-6; tentative D call: TRBD1 (5 bases). CDR3 length: 17 residues. With 0 bases removed from V and 1 base from J, the gap between germline ends came to 11 bases. Germline-derived CDR1 and CDR2 are SGHNT and YYREEE (reference sequence). CDR3 amino acids: CASSLGGGGSYNSPLHF. The CDR3 region has the DNA TGTGCCAGCAGCTTGGGGGGTGGGGGGTCCTATAATTCACCCCTCCACTTT.

The chain has TRBV7-9 and TRBJ1-2, with no clear D. Germline loops: CDR1 SEHNR, CDR2 FQNEAQ (reference sequence). The CDR3 runs to 13 residues. V was shortened by 1 base and J by 6 bases, with 9 bases between the two germline ends. In DNA form, the CDR3 reads TGTGCCAGCAGCTTAGATGGGCGTAATGGCTACACCTTC. Amino acids: CASSLDGRNGYTF.

The chain employs TRBV19 and TRBJ2-5, with 8 nucleotides matching TRBD1. The CDR3 is made up of 15 amino acids. Germline CDR1 reads LNHDA; CDR2 reads SQIVND (reference sequence). V was pared by 3 bases and J by 5 bases, with 8 bases of the junction left unmatched. CDR3 sequence (DNA): TGTGCCAGTAGTATCATCCAGGGGGCGGGGGAGACCCAGTACTTC. Translated, it gives CASSIIQGAGETQYF.

The V and J genes are TRBV5-1 and TRBJ2-5; 9 bases line up with TRBD2. CDR1 is SGHRS and CDR2 is YFSETQ in the germline V gene. Trimming took 0 bases from V and 5 from J; bases not matched to a gene: 20. CDR3 length: 20 residues. As DNA, the CDR3 is TGCGCCAGCAGCTTGGGAGGAGCGGGAGGCCCTCCTCAGTCCAGGGAGACCCAGTACTTC. Translated: CASSLGGAGGPPQSRETQYF.

The sample holds one count of this clone. V usage is TRBV2 and J usage is TRBJ2-2; TRBD2 agrees at 8 bases. The V segment lost 4 bases and the J segment 4 bases; nucleotides outside the gene matches: 8. CDR1 SNHLY and CDR2 FYNNEI come from the germline V gene. CDR3 length: 16 amino acids. In nucleotides, the CDR3 is TGTGCCAGCAGTGTTGCGGGGGGCCGTGGCACCGGGGAGCTGTTTTTT. Translation gives CASSVAGGRGTGELFF. The full variable domain, completed using reference TRBV2 and TRBJ2-2, is EPEVTQTPSHQVTQMGQEVILRCVPISNHLYFYWYRQILGQKVEFLVSFYNNEISEKSEIFDDQFSVERPDGSNFTLKIRSTKLEDSAMYFCASSVAGGRGTGELFFGEGSRLTVL.

This clone was seen once. The rearrangement joins TRBV11-2 to TRBJ2-2; 8 nucleotides match TRBD2. The J segment lost 6 bases and the V segment lost 4 bases, leaving 10 bases of the junction unmatched. Germline values: CDR1 SGHAT, CDR2 FQNNGV. The CDR3 covers 16 residues. CDR3 region: CASSSSGAGEPGELFF. The CDR3 coding sequence is TGTGCCAGCAGCTCGAGCGGAGCGGGAGAACCCGGGGAGCTGTTTTTT.

This clone was picked up a small number of times. The gene calls are TRBV2 and TRBJ1-2; 9 bases line up with TRBD1. Looked up from germline, CDR1 is SNHLY and CDR2 is FYNNEI. The CDR3 is made up of 15 amino acids. J lost 7 bases, V lost 2 bases, and 8 bases had no gene match. The CDR3 DNA is TGTGCCAGCAGTGAAAGGCACAGGGGGCAGTTTGGCTACACCTTC. This sequence encodes CASSERHRGQFGYTF.

The chain couples TRBV5-5 to TRBJ1-2, with TRBD1 matching 7 bases. J gave up 5 bases and V 4 bases, and 8 bases lay outside the gene matches. The CDR3 sequence is 14 residues long. Germline loops: CDR1 SGHKS, CDR2 YYEKEE (reference sequence). The CDR3 reads CASSRGTDGYGYTF. The CDR3 region has the DNA TGTGCCAGCAGCCGGGGGACAGACGGATATGGCTACACCTTC.

This rearrangement joins TRBV30 to TRBJ2-1; D gene ambiguous. Germline assignment: CDR1 GTSNPN and CDR2 SVGIG (reference sequence). Trimming removed 2 bases at V and 8 bases at J, with 13 bases between. This CDR3 contains 13 residues. CDR3 loop: CAWSPRHGYEQFF. The CDR3 bases are TGTGCCTGGAGTCCACGACATGGGTATGAGCAGTTCTTC.

The chain joins TRBV2 to TRBJ2-1; TRBD2 aligns across 8 bases. The V gene end was trimmed by 7 bases and the J gene end by 4 bases; junction bases not matched to a gene: 6. In germline, CDR1 is SNHLY, CDR2 FYNNEI. CDR3 length: 14 amino acids. The CDR3 here is CASNDGRVYNEQFF. In nucleotides, the CDR3 is TGTGCCAGCAATGACGGGAGGGTTTACAATGAGCAGTTCTTC.

The chain recombines TRBV5-1 with TRBJ1-1, with D possibly TRBD1 on 5 matching bases. This CDR3 spans 15 amino acids. CDR1 SGHRS and CDR2 YFSETQ come from the germline V gene. The V end lost 4 bases, the J end lost 6 bases, and 19 bases lay between the germline ends. DNA of the CDR3: TGCGCCAGCAGCCCTACAGGATCGGCCGTCTCTGAAGCTTTCTTT. Protein product: CASSPTGSAVSEAFF.

In the case of this clone: An end of the junction does not agree with germline; a read error may underlie this. V gene TRBV30 combines with J gene TRBJ1-2, with 8 positions matching TRBD1. The CDR3 spans 13 residues. CDR1 is GTSNPN and CDR2 is SVGIG in the germline V gene (reference sequence). The CDR3 coding sequence is TGCGCACATTTCCTCGCAGGGGGCGTGGGCTACACCTTC. It translates to CAHFLAGGVGYTF.

The CDR3 region is CASRKGSNTEAFF. DNA for the CDR3: TGTGCCAGCAGAAAAGGATCGAACACTGAAGCTTTCTTT. The chain has TRBV12-3 or TRBV12-4 and TRBJ1-1, with D hard to call. Trimming shortened V by 6 bases and J by 1 base, and 9 bases separated the two germline ends. The CDR3 is 13 residues long.

The V gene is TRBV7-2, the J gene TRBJ1-2; TRBD1 matches 8 bases. The CDR3 has 15 amino acids. With V trimmed by 5 bases and J by 4 bases, 9 bases remained unmatched. Germline V lookup: CDR1 SGHTA, CDR2 FQGNSA. The CDR3 DNA is TGTGCCAGCAGCATCGGACAGGGCCCCGTCTATGGCTACACCTTC. It codes for CASSIGQGPVYGYTF.

This chain uses TRBV19 with TRBJ2-1; 9 nucleotides match TRBD1. V lost 4 bases and J lost 10; bases outside the gene matches: 11. The CDR3 has 15 residues. Per germline, CDR1 LNHDA and CDR2 SQIVND (reference sequence). CDR3 sequence: CASSRAGTGSHEQFF. CDR3 DNA: TGTGCCAGTAGTAGAGCAGGGACAGGGTCTCACGAGCAGTTCTTC.

This clone was counted once. The J gene is TRBJ1-2, the V gene TRBV3-1 (or the pseudogene TRBV3-2), with TRBD1 as a possible D gene (6 bases). The CDR3 is made up of 15 amino acids. The germline CDR1 and CDR2 sequences are LGHDT and YNNKEL (reference sequence). The V end was cut by 3 bases, the J end by 2 bases, with 13 bases between. Here the CDR3 reads CASSQSRGQNYGYTF. The CDR3 DNA sequence: TGTGCCAGCAGCCAGAGCAGGGGACAAAACTATGGCTACACCTTC.

The genes are TRBV2 and TRBJ1-5; TRBD1 is a possible D gene (5 bases). Per germline, CDR1 SNHLY and CDR2 FYNNEI. CDR3 length equals 16 residues. V was trimmed by 7 bases and J by 7 bases, leaving 23 bases between them. The CDR3 reads CASTVIRQGITQPQHF. The CDR3 DNA sequence: TGTGCCAGCACCGTAATTAGGCAGGGCATCACACAGCCCCAGCATTTT.